What follows is one T cell receptor beta chain and its context. The CDR3 runs to 15 residues. J gave up 7 bases and V 1 base, and 8 bases lay outside the gene matches. Looked up from germline, CDR1 is LNHDA and CDR2 is SQIVND (reference sequence). This entry comes from a study of CD8+ T cells in alopecia areata. The sample's treatment: oral pan-JAK inhibitor, 5-10 mg twice daily. After isolation, RNA underwent reverse transcription to generate cDNA as the sequencing template. Assay used: immunoSEQ multiplex PCR; TCRdb lists only in-frame clones, some missing. The table lists a few hundred thousand clones, around 65% of them singletons.

Sequenced material: CD4+ T cells sorted from blood, taken at approximately week 42, from a patient treated with tofacitinib. The V gene is TRBV19, the J gene TRBJ1-2; TRBD1 agrees at 8 bases. This TCR was recovered from a human donor with alopecia areata. The CDR3 region is CASSIAGGGNAGYTF. In DNA form, the CDR3 reads TGTGCCAGTAGTATAGCAGGGGGCGGAAACGCTGGCTACACCTTC.